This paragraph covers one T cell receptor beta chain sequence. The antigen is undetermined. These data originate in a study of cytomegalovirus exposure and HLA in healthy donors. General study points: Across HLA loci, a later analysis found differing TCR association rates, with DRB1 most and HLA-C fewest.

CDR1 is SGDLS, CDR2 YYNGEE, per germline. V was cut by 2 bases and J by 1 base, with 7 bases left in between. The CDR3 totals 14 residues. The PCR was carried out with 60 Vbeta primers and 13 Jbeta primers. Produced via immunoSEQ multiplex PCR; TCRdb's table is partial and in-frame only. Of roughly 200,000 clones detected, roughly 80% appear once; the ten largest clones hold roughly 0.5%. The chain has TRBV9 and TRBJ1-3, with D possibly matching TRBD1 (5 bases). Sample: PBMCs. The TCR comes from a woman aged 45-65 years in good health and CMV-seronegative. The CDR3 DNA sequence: TGTGCCAGCAGCGTGCAGGGTTCTGGAAACACCATATATTTT. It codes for CASSVQGSGNTIYF. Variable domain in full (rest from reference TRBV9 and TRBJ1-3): DSGVTQTPKHLITATGQRVTLRCSPRSGDLSVYWYQQSLDQGLQFLIQYYNGEERAKGNILERFSAQQFPDLHSELNLSSLELGDSALYFCASSVQGSGNTIYFGEGSWLTVV.